Listed here are 20 T cell receptor beta chains from one sample, sequenced in a study of blood T cell repertoires in COVID-19. Here immunoSEQ multiplex PCR was the method, and the copy in TCRdb shows in-frame clones only, minus some. The repertoire consists of under 200,000 clones, with 88% occurring once and the leading ten covering more than 2%. The sequenced material came from peripheral blood. These receptors all come from a man aged 45-60 years who had recovered from COVID-19.

This clone was observed a handful of times. V is TRBV24-1 and J is TRBJ2-3; D is perhaps TRBD2 (5 bases). Germline V gene sequence: CDR1 KGHDR, CDR2 SFDVKD. The CDR3 runs to 16 residues. Trimming took 0 bases from V and 0 from J, leaving 9 bases between them. CDR3 bases: TGTGCCACCAGTGATTTGCGAGGGTCTAGCACAGATACGCAGTATTTT. Translated, it gives CATSDLRGSSTDTQYF.

The chain couples TRBV15 to TRBJ2-3, with D possibly being TRBD2 (5 bases). V shed 5 bases and J shed 4 bases, with 13 bases lying between them. Germline values: CDR1 LNHNV, CDR2 YYDKDF (reference sequence). The CDR3 is 14 amino acids. The CDR3 sequence: CATSVDYTADTQYF. The CDR3 DNA is TGTGCCACCAGCGTCGACTACACTGCAGATACGCAGTATTTT.

This sequence joins TRBV19 and TRBJ1-1, with TRBD1 as a possible D gene (6 bases). The V and J ends lost 4 bases and 4 bases respectively, with 16 bases between them. Germline V gene data show CDR1 as LNHDA and CDR2 as SQIVND (reference sequence). This CDR3 spans 15 amino acids. This CDR3 is CASSTRGGVGTEAFF. The DNA for the CDR3 is TGTGCCAGTAGTACACGGGGGGGCGTCGGCACTGAAGCTTTCTTT.

This clone was detected only once. The chain couples TRBV4-2 to TRBJ2-2; no clear D. This CDR3 spans 13 amino acids. Trimming removed 0 bases at V and 5 bases at J, with 4 bases between. The germline gives CDR1 LGHNA, CDR2 YNFKEQ. The CDR3 nucleotides are TGTGCCAGCAGCCAAGATCTAACCGGGGAGCTGTTTTTT. Translated, it gives CASSQDLTGELFF.

This chain uses TRBV5-4 with TRBJ2-7; D not resolved. Trimming stripped 2 bases from V and 3 bases from J, with 6 bases between. From germline, CDR1 is SGHNT and CDR2 YYREEE (reference sequence). This CDR3 has 12 amino acids. CDR3 sequence (DNA): TGTGCCAGCAGCTTAGGAGTCTACGAGCAGTACTTC. Encoded protein: CASSLGVYEQYF.

The rearrangement links TRBV7-2 to TRBJ2-5; 7 bases match TRBD2. The CDR3 sequence is 14 residues long. The J segment lost 6 bases and the V segment lost 5 bases, leaving 9 bases of the junction unmatched. Germline values: CDR1 SGHTA, CDR2 FQGNSA. The CDR3 is CASSPPPAGKTQYF. CDR3 coding DNA: TGTGCCAGCAGCCCCCCACCAGCGGGGAAGACCCAGTACTTC.

The chain carries TRBV28 and TRBJ2-4, with TRBD2 matching over 9 bases. The CDR3 has 15 residues. Germline V gene data show CDR1 as MDHEN and CDR2 as SYDVKM. Unmatched junction bases numbered 6, after V lost 6 bases and J lost 3 bases. The CDR3 sequence is CASSSSGAGKNIQYF. In DNA, the CDR3 is TGTGCCAGCAGCTCTAGCGGGGCCGGCAAAAACATTCAGTACTTC.

The chain joins TRBV13 to TRBJ1-1, with D unresolved. V lost 5 bases to trimming and J lost 7 bases, with 11 bases between them. The V gene's germline CDR1 is PRHDT and CDR2 FYEKMQ (reference sequence). This CDR3 contains 12 residues. In DNA, the CDR3 is TGTGCCAGCAGCCCTCGGGAGGGTGAAGCTTTCTTT. Translated: CASSPREGEAFF. The whole variable domain, filled in from reference TRBV13 and TRBJ1-1, reads AAGVIQSPRHLIKEKRETATLKCYPIPRHDTVYWYQQGPGQDPQFLISFYEKMQSDKGSIPDRFSAQQFSDYHSELNMSSLELGDSALYFCASSPREGEAFFGQGTRLTVV.

Here the CDR3 reads CASSPLGMDRGVYEQYF. CDR3 coding DNA: TGTGCCAGCAGCCCATTGGGGATGGACAGGGGGGTGTACGAGCAGTACTTC. J is TRBJ2-7 and V is TRBV27, with 10 nucleotides matching TRBD1. Germline lookup yields CDR1 MNHEY and CDR2 SMNVEV (reference sequence). V was clipped by 6 bases and J by 4 bases; unmatched bases: 15. There are 17 residues in the CDR3.

The chain joins TRBV5-1 to TRBJ2-2, with a tentative D call TRBD1 (6 bases). Trimming left V 2 bases short and J 4 bases short, with 15 bases between. CDR1 and CDR2 (germline): SGHRS, YFSETQ. The CDR3 is 16 amino acids. CDR3 in amino acids: CASSFPGTTGTGELFF. The CDR3 nucleotides read TGCGCCAGCAGCTTCCCAGGGACGACAGGCACCGGGGAGCTGTTTTTT.

This clone was seen a single time. The chain links TRBV18 to TRBJ1-3, with D unclear. Per germline, CDR1 KGHSH and CDR2 LQKENI. The CDR3 length is 13 residues. V was pared by 2 bases and J by 3 bases, with 5 bases between. The CDR3 sequence: CASSPNGGNTIYF. CDR3 nucleotide sequence: TGTGCCAGCTCACCAAACGGTGGAAACACCATATATTTT. Complete variable domain (other parts from reference TRBV18 and TRBJ1-3): NAGVMQNPRHLVRRRGQEARLRCSPMKGHSHVYWYRQLPEEGLKFMVYLQKENIIDESGMPKERFSAEFPKEGPSILRIQQVVRGDSAAYFCASSPNGGNTIYFGEGSWLTVV.

This chain connects TRBV6-6 to TRBJ2-7; 8 bases are shared with TRBD1. Trimming at V came to 6 bases and at J to 6 bases, leaving 13 bases not matched to a gene. The CDR3 runs 15 residues. Germline CDR1 reads MNHNY; CDR2 reads SVGAGI (reference sequence). The DNA of the CDR3 is TGTGCCAGCAGGAGGGGTGGACAGGGAGGCCTCGAGCAGTACTTC. It is translated as CASRRGGQGGLEQYF.

The V call is TRBV7-9, the J call TRBJ2-7, with D possibly TRBD2 on 6 matching bases. Germline V gene sequence: CDR1 SEHNR, CDR2 FQNEAQ (reference sequence). V lost 8 bases and J 4 bases, leaving 15 bases between the germline ends. The length of the CDR3 is 13 residues. Written as DNA, the CDR3 is TGTGCCAGCGCCGGGGGACCCCTTTACGAGCAGTACTTC. This gives the protein CASAGGPLYEQYF.

The chain joins TRBV5-4 to TRBJ1-6, with 9 bases matching TRBD1. The CDR3 runs to 16 residues. Per the germline V gene, CDR1 is SGHNT and CDR2 is YYREEE (reference sequence). V trimming: 4 bases; J trimming: 10 bases; junction bases outside the gene matches: 12. In nucleotides, the CDR3 is TGTGCCAGCAGCCCGGGACAGGGAAGTCAAAAATCACCCCTCCACTTT. Its translation: CASSPGQGSQKSPLHF.

This clone was detected once. The chain joins TRBV13 to TRBJ2-7; 9 bases are shared with TRBD1. After removal of 5 bases from V and 3 bases from J, the junction contained 5 bases not matched to a gene. The CDR3 totals 14 residues. Germline CDR1 reads PRHDT; CDR2 reads FYEKMQ (reference sequence). The CDR3 bases are TGTGCCAGCAGCATTGGGACAGGGAACTACGAGCAGTACTTC. Encoded protein: CASSIGTGNYEQYF.

The chain employs TRBV14 and TRBJ2-5; 8 bases are shared with TRBD2. Looked up from germline, CDR1 is SGHDN and CDR2 is FVKESK. Trimming at V came to 4 bases and at J to 4 bases, leaving 20 bases not matched to a gene. This CDR3 comprises 19 residues. The CDR3 bases are TGTGCCAGCAGCCTGAATTCAGGGGCCAGCGGGAGAATGGGAGAGACCCAGTACTTC. This gives the protein CASSLNSGASGRMGETQYF.

The V and J genes are TRBV5-1 and TRBJ2-2; 9 bases map to TRBD1. Germline assignment: CDR1 SGHRS and CDR2 YFSETQ. The CDR3 consists of 14 residues. Trimming took 6 bases from V and 1 from J; bases not matched to a gene: 1. CDR3 nucleotide sequence: TGCGCCAGCAAGACAGGGGGGAACACCGGGGAGCTGTTTTTT. Its translation: CASKTGGNTGELFF.

This chain joins TRBV7-2 and TRBJ2-4; 7 positions match TRBD1. CDR1 is SGHTA and CDR2 is FQGNSA in the germline V gene. The V and J ends lost 0 bases and 1 base, in that order; junction bases with no gene match: 6. The CDR3 is made up of 17 amino acids. The CDR3 loop is CASSLAGGRNAKNIQYF. DNA of the CDR3: TGTGCCAGCAGCTTAGCAGGGGGCCGAAACGCCAAAAACATTCAGTACTTC. The full variable domain, with the rest looked up from reference TRBV7-2 and TRBJ2-4, is GAGVSQSPSNKVTEKGKDVELRCDPISGHTALYWYRQSLGQGLEFLIYFQGNSAPDKSGLPSDRFSAERTGGSVSTLTIQRTQQEDSAVYLCASSLAGGRNAKNIQYFGAGTRLSVL.

This clone was detected once. This chain joins TRBV7-8 and TRBJ2-2, with 12 bases lining up with TRBD1. This CDR3 spans 14 amino acids. CDR1 is SGHVS and CDR2 is FQNEAQ in the germline V gene. Trimming at V came to 8 bases and at J to 7 bases, leaving 5 bases not matched to a gene. The CDR3 sequence is CASQGQGAIGELFF. The CDR3 DNA is TGTGCCAGCCAGGGACAGGGGGCGATCGGGGAGCTGTTTTTT.

V is TRBV2 and J is TRBJ1-2, with 7 bases matching TRBD1. Germline lookup yields CDR1 SNHLY and CDR2 FYNNEI. This CDR3 has 12 residues. J was trimmed by 2 bases and V by 10 bases; bases with no gene match: 4. CDR3 bases: TGTGCCACCGGGACAGAGAACTATGGCTACACCTTC. This encodes CATGTENYGYTF.